These 5 T cell receptor beta chains originate from one sample sequenced in a study of OX40 agonist ivuxolimab in advanced cancers. Sequencing used immunoSEQ multiplex PCR; TCRdb keeps in-frame clones, though not all of them. The table shows roughly 20,000 clones, with about two thirds occurring only once. The sequencing used CD4+ or CD8+ T cells sorted from blood, collected in a trial of the OX40 agonist ivuxolimab. Every receptor here comes from an adult with an advanced solid tumor such as melanoma, head and neck, liver or kidney cancer.

V gene TRBV6-1 combines with J gene TRBJ1-1; unclear D gene. The ends were cut back, 7 bases at V and 1 base at J, with 10 bases in the middle. Germline CDR1 and CDR2: MNHNS and SASEGT. This CDR3 is 13 amino acids long. DNA for the CDR3: TGTGCCAGCACTTCGTGGCCGAACACTGAAGCTTTCTTT. It yields the protein CASTSWPNTEAFF.

The chain employs TRBV6-1 and TRBJ1-4; 8 bases map to TRBD1. CDR1 MNHNS and CDR2 SASEGT come from the germline V gene. Losses at the gene ends were 4 bases for V and 0 bases for J; bases not matched to a gene: 4. CDR3 length: 16 amino acids. The CDR3 DNA reads TGTGCCAGCAGTGCCCCGGACAGGGCAACTAATGAAAAACTGTTTTTT. Protein product: CASSAPDRATNEKLFF.

This clone occurred a few times. The chain combines TRBV7-9 with TRBJ1-1, with D tentatively TRBD1 (6 bases). Between the trimmed V and J ends, which lost 1 base and 1 base, there was a span of 10 bases. The CDR3 is made up of 15 amino acids. The germline gives CDR1 SEHNR, CDR2 FQNEAQ (reference sequence). CDR3 DNA: TGTGCCAGCAGCTTAGAGGGGGTGGGGAACACTGAAGCTTTCTTT. This encodes CASSLEGVGNTEAFF. Full variable domain (remainder filled in from reference TRBV7-9 and TRBJ1-1): DTGVSQNPRHKITKRGQNVTFRCDPISEHNRLYWYRQTLGQGPEFLTYFQNEAQLEKSRLLSDRFSAERPKGSFSTLEIQRTEQGDSAMYLCASSLEGVGNTEAFFGQGTRLTVV.

V gene TRBV28 combines with J gene TRBJ1-6, with a weak D call TRBD1 (6 bases). The CDR3 consists of 15 residues. V lost 0 bases and J 9 bases, leaving 12 bases between the germline ends. Germline-derived CDR1 and CDR2 are MDHEN and SYDVKM. CDR3 loop: CASSLCVRGGSPLHF. The CDR3 nucleotides are TGTGCCAGCAGTTTATGCGTAAGGGGGGGTTCACCCCTCCACTTT. Looking up the rest from reference TRBV28 and TRBJ1-6 gives the full variable domain: DVKVTQSSRYLVKRTGEKVFLECVQDMDHENMFWYRQDPGLGLRLIYFSYDVKMKEKGDIPEGYSVSREKKERFSLILESASTNQTSMYLCASSLCVRGGSPLHFGNGTRLTVT.

This clone was detected a few times. Other nucleotide sequences from this sample produce the same CDR3. This chain joins TRBV27 and TRBJ2-2; unclear D gene. CDR3 length: 15 amino acids. Germline CDR1 reads MNHEY; CDR2 reads SMNVEV (reference sequence). V lost 0 bases to trimming and J lost 1 base, with 6 bases between them. The CDR3 DNA reads as TGTGCCAGCAGTTTATCGTCAGGGAACACCGGGGAGCTGTTTTTT. This codes for CASSLSSGNTGELFF.